This paragraph covers one T cell receptor (beta chain) sequence. Its target antigen remains unknown. Being one base from a much bigger clone, this may be a read error. This entry comes from a study of neurological immune-mediated disorders (dated by TCRdb to between 2018 and 2021). Background on the whole study: Peripheral blood TCR-beta repertoires from HTLV-I-associated myelopathy (HAM/TSP) patients, multiple sclerosis patients and healthy controls were compared by UMI-based sequencing. Longitudinal samples, technical triplicates and paired sorted CD4+ and CD8+ T-cell subsets, alongside PBMC samples, were included among the roughly 97 TCR-beta libraries. The cohort comprised 68 subjects: roughly 15 HAM/TSP patients, 34 multiple sclerosis patients and about 20 healthy controls. What the research found in general, with its limitations: No identical CDR3 amino acid sequences were found to be shared among expanded clones across subjects, suggesting that TCR-beta repertoires were private in all groups. TCR clonal expansion was greatest in HAM/TSP patients and smallest in MS patients, who ranked below even healthy controls.

The healthy controls were volunteers from blood banks in Maryland, USA. For unsorted PBMC libraries, 2 million PBMCs were used after storage in RNAlater at -80 degrees C until RNA extraction. Peripheral blood was subjected to Ficoll-Hypaque density gradient centrifugation to isolate PBMCs, which were then cryopreserved in liquid nitrogen. The V and J ends are trimmed by 6 bases and 2 bases, leaving 14 bases between them. CDR1 and CDR2 are drawn from the germline V gene (reference sequence): MNHEY, SMNVEV. The CDR3 measures 14 amino acids from cysteine to phenylalanine. This entry keeps only the CDR3 DNA: 42 bases, framed from base 1. cDNA synthesis used template-switch 5'RACE with a primer carrying a 10-nucleotide random unique molecular identifier tagging each TCR transcript. Every sequencing run covered 15-18 subjects and yielded more than 170 million TCR-beta sequences. Total RNA was extracted with the RNeasy kit. Using the KAPA Real-time Library Amplification kit, TCR-beta VDJ regions were amplified with primers for the TCR constant region and the 5'RACE anchor. Sample indexes and Illumina adaptors were added in a first PCR, and a second PCR then increased library yield. After purification with Ampure beads, the TCR product of roughly 650 bp was size-selected on a 2% E-gel SizeSelection system. Before pooling, library quality was assessed on a Bioanalyzer, concentration was determined with Qubit, and library quantification was performed with the Kapa Library Quantification kit. An Illumina HiSeq 2500 sequenced the libraries paired-end 2 x 150 bp. To increase sequence diversity, roughly 24-32% phiX was spiked into each library pool. As for the authors' bioinformatics: Quality-filtered reads were processed with the UMI-based MiGEC pipeline, and over 75% of raw TCR sequences were removed by the MiGEC pipeline during error correction. IMGT germline references were used for alignment of VDJ genes, and clonotypes were defined by a unique CDR3 amino acid sequence together with V-J genes. Clonal expansion, Shannon diversity and CDR3 relatedness were evaluated with VDJtools (CalcPairwiseDistances, ClusterSamples), while phylogenetic trees were built in CLCbio workbench. Expanded clones were defined as having at least 8 unique UMIs, based on coefficient-of-variation modelling across technical triplicates. TCRdb cleaned the public reads at Q25 with fastp, built clones with MiXCR and kept in-frame beta chains. Every entry covers one CDR3 protein and lists the most common genes and DNA from its rows. The V and J calls and clone size are TCRdb's, not the authors'. Here the sample has approximately 74,000 distinct CDR3 sequences; approximately 9.4% occur a single time. The ten largest account for 1.7% of the sample.

What was sequenced was PBMCs. The chain is encoded by TRBV27 joined to TRBJ2-7; the D gene may be TRBD1 or TRBD2, since each aligns over 5 bases. This receptor was obtained from a man aged 45-65 years in good health. The CDR3 protein: CASRTGIGAYEQYF. The DNA reads TGTGCCAGCAGGACCGGGATAGGGGCCTACGAGCAGTACTTC.